Presented here are 17 T cell receptor beta chains from one specimen sequenced in a study of cytomegalovirus exposure and HLA in healthy donors. PCR primers comprised 60 Vbeta and 13 Jbeta primers. The assay was immunoSEQ multiplex PCR, and TCRdb's table has in-frame clones only and misses some. This sample has about 270,000 clones; more than 55% occur once, and the top ten carry approximately 2.1%. Sequenced material: PBMCs. All receptors derive from a female donor in good health and CMV-seronegative.

The V gene is TRBV7-2, the J gene TRBJ2-3; 7 bases are shared with TRBD2. The CDR3 totals 15 residues. Germline CDR1 reads SGHTA; CDR2 reads FQGNSA. The ends lost 1 base at V and 6 bases at J; junction bases unmatched: 7. The CDR3 nucleotides are TGTGCCAGCAGCTTAGGGGCGGGAGTTTCTGATACGCAGTATTTT. Its protein product is CASSLGAGVSDTQYF. Full variable domain (remainder filled in from reference TRBV7-2 and TRBJ2-3): GAGVSQSPSNKVTEKGKDVELRCDPISGHTALYWYRQSLGQGLEFLIYFQGNSAPDKSGLPSDRFSAERTGGSVSTLTIQRTQQEDSAVYLCASSLGAGVSDTQYFGPGTRLTVL.

The chain recombines TRBV28 with TRBJ2-1, with 7 nucleotides matching TRBD1. The CDR3 extends over 15 amino acids. Trimming removed 7 bases from V and 4 bases from J; junction bases left unmatched: 10. Germline V lookup: CDR1 MDHEN, CDR2 SYDVKM. CDR3 residues: CASTFPTGEYNEQFF. The DNA for the CDR3 is TGTGCCAGCACTTTCCCCACAGGGGAGTACAATGAGCAGTTCTTC.

This clone was seen a handful of times. The chain links TRBV25-1 to TRBJ2-7, with 7 bases that match TRBD1. The germline V gene encodes CDR1 MGHDK and CDR2 SYGVNS. CDR3 size: 16 residues. Trimming cost V 2 bases and J 0 bases; bases outside gene matches: 7. CDR3 amino acids: CASSEQGQASSYEQYF. Written as DNA, the CDR3 is TGTGCCAGCAGTGAACAAGGACAGGCTAGCTCCTACGAGCAGTACTTC.

This chain uses TRBV7-9 with TRBJ1-1; 10 bases match TRBD1. Trimming cost V 10 bases and J 3 bases; bases outside gene matches: 8. Germline values: CDR1 SEHNR, CDR2 FQNEAQ (reference sequence). This CDR3 region has 14 residues. The CDR3 DNA reads as TGTGCCAACACCGGGACAGGGGAGCACACTGAAGCTTTCTTT. Encoded protein: CANTGTGEHTEAFF.

The chain is built from TRBV28 and TRBJ1-4; D is perhaps TRBD1 (6 bases). The germline V gene encodes CDR1 MDHEN and CDR2 SYDVKM. The CDR3 length is 15 residues. The germline V and J ends were trimmed by 5 bases and 8 bases, with 18 bases remaining between them. CDR3 sequence (DNA): TGTGCCAGCAGTCTCTCTTTGGGGGGGCAGGAAAAACTGTTTTTT. Residues: CASSLSLGGQEKLFF.

This chain joins TRBV5-1 and TRBJ1-6; D is undetermined. Trimming took off 2 bases at V and 4 bases at J, with 10 bases between the two ends. The germline gives CDR1 SGHRS, CDR2 YFSETQ. CDR3 size: 15 residues. The CDR3 spells CASSFQEPYNSPLHF. In DNA, the CDR3 is TGCGCCAGCAGCTTTCAGGAACCTTATAATTCACCCCTCCACTTT. Full variable domain (outside the CDR3, taken from reference TRBV5-1 and TRBJ1-6): KAGVTQTPRYLIKTRGQQVTLSCSPISGHRSVSWYQQTPGQGLQFLFEYFSETQRNKGNFPGRFSGRQFSNSRSEMNVSTLELGDSALYLCASSFQEPYNSPLHFGNGTRLTVT.

The chain links TRBV18 to TRBJ2-7; no definite D call. V lost 3 bases and J lost 2, with 8 bases in between. CDR1 and CDR2 (germline): KGHSH, LQKENI. The CDR3 runs to 13 residues. DNA of the CDR3: TGTGCCAGCTCACCTGGCGGAACCTACGAGCAGTACTTC. It is translated as CASSPGGTYEQYF.

The CDR3 reads CASTAGRGYNEQFF. Written as DNA, the CDR3 is TGTGCCAGCACGGCGGGACGCGGCTACAATGAGCAGTTCTTC. The chain is built from TRBV27 and TRBJ2-1; the D gene is possibly TRBD2 (6 bases). The CDR3 loop spans 14 amino acids. Germline V gene data show CDR1 as MNHEY and CDR2 as SMNVEV (reference sequence). Trimming removed 7 bases at V and 3 bases at J, with 13 bases between.

This clone was seen only once. The chain recombines TRBV5-1 with TRBJ2-5; TRBD1 might be the D (5 bases). This CDR3 comprises 14 residues. The ends were cut back, 0 bases at V and 4 bases at J, with 10 bases in the middle. Germline CDR1 SGHRS, CDR2 YFSETQ. The CDR3 spells CASSLAVGLETQYF. CDR3 in DNA: TGCGCCAGCAGCTTGGCGGTGGGGCTAGAGACCCAGTACTTC.

The chain employs TRBV5-1 and TRBJ1-4, with no clear D. The CDR3 consists of 13 residues. The germline V gene encodes CDR1 SGHRS and CDR2 YFSETQ. V lost 5 bases and J lost 6, with 11 bases in between. The CDR3 nucleotides read TGCGCCAGCAGTGGCCGGGATGATGAAAAACTGTTTTTT. Residues: CASSGRDDEKLFF.

The chain is built from TRBV5-1 and TRBJ2-2; 8 nucleotides line up with TRBD1. The CDR3 length is 16 residues. Trimming cost V 4 bases and J 5 bases; bases outside gene matches: 10. Looked up from germline, CDR1 is SGHRS and CDR2 is YFSETQ. The CDR3 loop is CASSPSDRAGTGELFF. The CDR3 nucleotides read TGCGCCAGCAGCCCCTCGGACAGGGCAGGGACCGGGGAGCTGTTTTTT.

The J gene is TRBJ2-1, the V gene TRBV5-6; maybe TRBD2 (6 bases). Between the trimmed V and J ends, which lost 0 bases and 1 base, there was a span of 17 bases. The CDR3 is made up of 18 amino acids. The germline V gene has CDR1 SGHDT and CDR2 YYEEEE. The DNA for the CDR3 is TGTGCCAGCAGCTTGGACCCAGGGACTGAGAAATCCTACAATGAGCAGTTCTTC. Translation gives CASSLDPGTEKSYNEQFF.

This chain links TRBV11-3 with TRBJ2-2; possible D gene TRBD2, 5 bases. This CDR3 region has 16 residues. From germline, CDR1 is SGHNT and CDR2 YENEEA. V lost 1 base and J lost 4, with 13 bases in between. CDR3 nucleotides: TGTGCCAGCAGCTTAGGATATAGGGAGCCCACCGGGGAGCTGTTTTTT. It specifies CASSLGYREPTGELFF.

The sample holds a few counts of this clone. The chain uses TRBV6-6 and TRBJ2-3, with TRBD2 matching 9 bases. The germline V gene encodes CDR1 MNHNY and CDR2 SVGAGI (reference sequence). This CDR3 is built from 13 residues. J gave up 10 bases and V 6 bases, and 8 bases lay outside the gene matches. CDR3 nucleotides: TGTGCCAGCAGCTCCCAGACTAGCGGTTCGCAGTATTTT. Protein product: CASSSQTSGSQYF.

The rearrangement links TRBV6-4 to TRBJ1-1; D remains ambiguous. Germline-derived CDR1 and CDR2 are MRHNA and SNTAGT. Trimming stripped 2 bases from V and 1 base from J, with 11 bases between. The CDR3 extends over 15 amino acids. CDR3 residues: CASSDGPTGNTEAFF. The CDR3 nucleotides read TGTGCCAGCAGTGACGGCCCGACTGGGAACACTGAAGCTTTCTTT.

The chain links TRBV4-1 to TRBJ1-1; D not resolved. The length of the CDR3 is 12 residues. V lost 1 base and J 3 bases, leaving 3 bases between the germline ends. CDR1 and CDR2 from the germline V gene are MGHRA and YSYEKL. CDR3 nucleotide sequence: TGCGCCAGCAGCCAAGGCGACACTGAAGCTTTCTTT. It specifies CASSQGDTEAFF.

The chain has TRBV15 and TRBJ2-1; 11 bases agree with TRBD1. Trimming removed 1 base from V and 14 bases from J; junction bases left unmatched: 7. From germline, CDR1 is LNHNV and CDR2 YYDKDF (reference sequence). The CDR3 runs to 14 residues. The CDR3 reads CATSRGIRDRGEFF. DNA for the CDR3: TGTGCCACCAGCAGAGGAATAAGGGACAGGGGGGAGTTCTTC.